The T cell receptor beta chain described here comes from a study of shared clonotypes between healthy human individuals. Study overall: The study enrolled two women and three men aged 18 to 49.

Clones were read by immunoSEQ multiplex PCR, and TCRdb kept only the in-frame ones, dropping some. The table lists some 800,000 clones, over 90% of them singletons. Germline values: CDR1 MDHEN, CDR2 SYDVKM. The J segment lost 2 bases and the V segment lost 4 bases, leaving 12 bases of the junction unmatched. The CDR3 runs 17 residues. The naive CD8 population came from CD45RO-negative cells selected for CCR7, without terminally differentiated effector memory CD45RA+ cells. All of the donors resided in Nashville, Tennessee, and each was a Caucasian adult. The sequence was collected from a man aged 25-40 years in good health. Sequenced material: naive CD8+ T cells sorted from blood. The J gene is TRBJ2-7, the V gene TRBV28; 9 bases line up with TRBD1. CDR3 nucleotide sequence: TGTGCCAGCAGTTCCTCGCCGGGGACAGGGAATACCTACGAGCAGTACTTC. Amino acids: CASSSSPGTGNTYEQYF.